The 5 T cell receptor beta chains below were found in one sample sequenced in a study of OX40 agonist ivuxolimab in advanced cancers. Repertoires were generated with immunoSEQ multiplex PCR, while TCRdb's copy carries only in-frame clones and drops some. The sample lists some 73,000 clones, around 86% occurring once. The sample here was CD4+ or CD8+ T cells sorted from blood, taken in a trial of the OX40 agonist ivuxolimab. The receptor source for this set is an adult with an advanced solid tumor such as melanoma, head and neck, liver or kidney cancer.

This chain connects TRBV7-2 to TRBJ2-5, with 14 bases fitting TRBD2. V was pared by 5 bases and J by 7 bases, with 6 bases of the junction left unmatched. The CDR3 has 15 amino acids. CDR1 is SGHTA, CDR2 FQGNSA, per germline. The CDR3 nucleotides read TGTGCCAGCAGCATGGGACTAGCGGGAGTGTTGACCCAGTACTTC. Protein: CASSMGLAGVLTQYF.

The chain combines TRBV6-5 with TRBJ2-2; D may be TRBD1 (7 bases). The CDR3 has 16 amino acids. The germline V gene has CDR1 MNHEY and CDR2 SVGAGI. Trimming took off 0 bases at V and 8 bases at J, with 16 bases between the two ends. CDR3: CASSYSRRGRWGELFF. In DNA form, the CDR3 reads TGTGCCAGCAGTTACTCTAGGAGGGGGCGCTGGGGGGAGCTGTTTTTT.

This chain links TRBV7-2 with TRBJ2-2, with no clear D. V dropped 5 bases and J dropped 3 bases, with 19 bases sitting between them. The CDR3 totals 17 residues. CDR1 is SGHTA and CDR2 is FQGNSA in the germline V gene. CDR3 protein: CASSPKGEKVDTGELFF. In nucleotides, the CDR3 is TGTGCCAGCAGCCCTAAGGGTGAGAAGGTGGACACCGGGGAGCTGTTTTTT.

The V call is TRBV19, the J call TRBJ1-3; no definite D call. CDR1 and CDR2 (germline): LNHDA, SQIVND (reference sequence). This CDR3 has 15 amino acids. V lost 3 bases to trimming and J lost 0 bases, with 9 bases between them. The CDR3 DNA follows: TGTGCCAGTAGTATTGGGAGGAGCTCTGGAAACACCATATATTTT. Translation: CASSIGRSSGNTIYF.

The chain joins TRBV9 to TRBJ2-1, with D possibly TRBD1 on 5 matching bases. Germline V gives CDR1 SGDLS, CDR2 YYNGEE. The length of the CDR3 is 15 residues. With 0 bases removed from V and 5 bases from J, the gap between germline ends came to 12 bases. In DNA form, the CDR3 reads TGTGCCAGCAGCGTAGAGGGGCAGGGTCACAATGAGCAGTTCTTC. Amino acid sequence: CASSVEGQGHNEQFF.